This T cell receptor beta chain comes out of a study of blood T cells in healthy people across ages. As for this clonotype: One end of the junction fails to match germline, which may point to a read error.

For the second PCR, which ran for about 7 to 11 cycles, a sample-barcoded 5' primer and a J-beta primer mix were used. TCRdb itself ran the 5' RACE reads through MiXCR, one entry per CDR3 protein. In the table there are 800,000 to 950,000 distinct CDR3 sequences, under 40% of which are singletons. The germline V gene encodes CDR1 SGHTA and CDR2 FQGNSA. The CDR3 is 15 amino acids. Sequenced: blood. This chain joins TRBV7-2 and TRBJ2-1; 10 nucleotides match TRBD2. This sequence originates from a man in his late teens or twenties in good health. Here the CDR3 reads CAGSVRLAGDNEQFF. The CDR3 region has the DNA TGTGCCGGCAGCGTCAGACTAGCGGGCGACAATGAGCAGTTCTTC. Variable domain in full (rest from reference TRBV7-2 and TRBJ2-1): GAGVSQSPSNKVTEKGKDVELRCDPISGHTALYWYRQSLGQGLEFLIYFQGNSAPDKSGLPSDRFSAERTGGSVSTLTIQRTQQEDSAVYLCAGSVRLAGDNEQFFGPGTRLTVL.